The TCR beta chain described here comes from a study of cytomegalovirus exposure and HLA in healthy donors. Study in general: Genetic ancestry analysis placed 81% of the approximately 400 donors that were genotyped in the Caucasian-associated cluster. Points from the study as a whole: Cytomegalovirus association was assigned to about 180 TCR beta chains. Presence/absence analyses assumed roughly uniform sequencing depth across donors, which may not hold.

V was cut by 6 bases and J by 1 base, with 12 bases left in between. Germline V gene lookup returns CDR1 MNHEY and CDR2 SVGAGI. CDR3 length: 14 residues. In regard to this clone: Its antigen remains unidentified.

13 Jbeta primers and 60 Vbeta primers were used for the PCR. The table came from immunoSEQ multiplex PCR; TCRdb's copy has only in-frame clones and leaves some out. The sample includes 130,000 or so clones, more than 80% seen only once; the top ten take approximately 6.7%. The chain recombines TRBV6-5 with TRBJ1-1; maybe TRBD1 (5 bases). The source of this sequence is a woman aged 30 to 39 in good health and CMV-seropositive. Specimen: PBMCs. The CDR3 protein is CASSPPTENTEAFF. The CDR3 DNA reads TGTGCCAGCAGCCCCCCGACAGAGAACACTGAAGCTTTCTTT.